This is a list of T cell receptor beta chains from one sample in a study of blood T cell repertoires in COVID-19. Libraries were prepared by immunoSEQ multiplex PCR; TCRdb keeps only in-frame clonotypes and omits some of them. The sample includes about 200,000 clones, around four fifths of them seen just once. The sequenced sample consisted of peripheral blood. All receptors come from a woman aged 70 to 79 with active or convalescent COVID-19. Both conserved end residues are part of each CDR3.

J,V,CDR3
TRBJ1-1,TRBV11-2,CASSLDGALMNTEAFF
TRBJ1-3,TRBV15,CATSRERYSGNTIYF
TRBJ2-3,TRBV4-1,CASSKSGVSTDTQYF
TRBJ2-5,TRBV5-6,CASSFGGQPLQETQYF
TRBJ2-3,TRBV7-2,CASSTNTDTQYF
TRBJ2-7,TRBV11-2,CASSLDQSSYEQYF
TRBJ2-3,TRBV5-1,CASSLIAGGPTDTQYF
TRBJ1-3,TRBV14,CASSPSGGVRTGNTIYF
TRBJ1-6,TRBV14,CASSEDLGPPLHF
TRBJ2-5,TRBV21-1,CASSDRLAGGPRLETQYF
TRBJ2-7,TRBV18,CASSPPGQNYEQYF
TRBJ1-4,TRBV6-5,CASSLTGGNEKLFF
TRBJ2-5,TRBV27,CASSSPGTGKETQYF
TRBJ1-2,TRBV28,CASSPSYYGYTF
TRBJ2-3,TRBV20-1,CSASDVTRKGTDTQYF
TRBJ2-2,TRBV24-1,CATSDLSAGELFF
TRBJ2-7,TRBV9,CASSVVERDDGGRTHEQYF
TRBJ1-3,TRBV29-1,CSVEGTGVGNTIYF
TRBJ1-1,TRBV5-5,CASSLISGSTEAFF
TRBJ2-3,TRBV13,CASSTRLAGGDTQYF
TRBJ2-7,TRBV20-1,CSASGPGQGKYEQYF
TRBJ2-2,TRBV18,CASSLQGAQNTGELFF
TRBJ1-3,TRBV6-2/TRBV6-3,CASSRGVSGNTIYF
TRBJ2-1,TRBV2,CASIPSVGNEQFF
TRBJ2-2,TRBV5-1,CASSNGGRAGELFF
TRBJ2-1,TRBV7-9,CASSLGLSSPLVGEQFF
TRBJ2-1,TRBV30,CASKRGGGSSEQFF
TRBJ2-7,TRBV5-1,CASSFDSLSSYEQYF
TRBJ2-1,TRBV18,CASSPYSGRGGDEQFF
TRBJ1-4,TRBV19,CATYRGYGEKLFF
TRBJ2-5,TRBV5-4,CASSLDRQGRGETQYF
TRBJ2-3,TRBV3-1/TRBV3-2,CASSQDGGPTDTQYF
TRBJ1-5,TRBV19,CASSITGQVGPSLWPQHF
TRBJ2-2,TRBV20-1,CSASRSTGGELFF
TRBJ1-5,TRBV24-1,CATTYPGTGGFHIGPYSNQPQHF
TRBJ2-6,TRBV29-1,CSVYRTGLTGANVLTF
TRBJ1-1,TRBV6-6,CASSYSRPRMNTEAFF
TRBJ2-3,TRBV2,CASSSGQGGDRDTQYF
TRBJ2-5,TRBV4-2,CASSQGTSGRGRKRETQYF
TRBJ2-1,TRBV28,CASSPPGGQGFF
TRBJ2-3,TRBV6-1,CASSEAGRARYF
TRBJ1-2,TRBV6-5,CASSPKGQGIYGYTF
TRBJ2-1,TRBV6-5,CASSYSSMRNDEQFF